One TCR beta chain is described in this entry. No antigen is known for it. This record comes from a study of shared clonotypes between healthy human individuals. Whole-study findings and limits: Rarefaction showed sorted-subset sequencing was incomplete despite large depth.

This CDR3 spans 14 amino acids. CDR1 and CDR2 (germline): MDHEN, SYDVKM. Naive CD45RA+ and memory CD45RA-negative subsets were split from CD4+ cells. Genomic DNA of each subset was evenly split across several immunoSEQ plates. Per the original methods: Filtering was not the same, since immunoSEQ gave junction-only sequences without quality scores. The table came from immunoSEQ multiplex PCR; TCRdb's copy has only in-frame clones and leaves some out. The V and J calls and clone size were taken over from that table, and D and trimming were inferred from the DNA. The data contain 600,000 to 800,000 clones, just under 75% of them singletons.

The V gene is TRBV28, the J gene TRBJ1-5; D is uncertain. Sequenced input: memory CD4+ T cells sorted from blood. Indicated subset: CD45RA-negative fraction. The TCR was taken from a woman in her twenties or thirties in good health. CDR3 coding DNA: TGTGCGATTCAAGGGAAAACTGGCAATCAGCCCCAGCATTTT. This translates into CAIQGKTGNQPQHF.